The clone carrying this T cell receptor beta chain was recorded a few times. The source of the sample is a study of shared clonotypes between healthy human individuals. Study at large: The cohort comprised a couple of women and a few men. Their ages spanned 18 to 49 years.

The CDR3 runs 15 residues. The ends were cut back, 3 bases at V and 0 bases at J, with 12 bases in the middle. From germline, CDR1 is SGDLS and CDR2 YYNGEE. The sequencing of unsorted PBMC DNA took place on ten immunoSEQ deep assay plates. TCRdb keeps only in-frame clones here, not all; method: immunoSEQ multiplex PCR. Here the sample spans approximately 480,000 clones, approximately 79% being singletons. Healthy and HIV-negative, the adult donors had no recent acute infections or vaccinations. The sample consisted of PBMCs. The TCR originated in a woman aged 40 to 50 in good health. Some clones in this sample may be carry-over from other donors' samples. This chain connects TRBV9 to TRBJ1-1, with D perhaps TRBD1 (6 bases). The CDR3 here is CASSAYREMNTEAFF. The CDR3 DNA reads as TGTGCCAGCAGCGCATACAGGGAAATGAACACTGAAGCTTTCTTT.